What follows are 18 T cell receptor beta chains derived from one specimen sequenced in a study of vaccination effects on CD4 cells after COVID-19. Ahead of sequencing, the ViraFEST assay grew antigen-specific CD4+ T cells using viral peptide pools. Scientists isolated CD4+ T cells after an approximately 11-day culture period ended. Vaccinees lacked prior SARS-CoV-2 infection and tested negative for nucleocapsid antibodies. Measured with immunoSEQ multiplex PCR; TCRdb has only the in-frame clones, and not every one. The table has under 55,000 clones, approximately 79% seen once; the top ten hold approximately 6%. No antigen has been identified for these receptors. The sequencing used CD4+ T cells from PBMCs cultured with HCoV-OC43 spike peptides, collected before COVID-19 vaccination. Subset here: HCoV-OC43 spike overlapping peptide pool stimulation. These receptors came from a human donor who received a COVID-19 vaccine.

This clone was counted a few times. The genes are TRBV10-3 and TRBJ2-1; tentatively, D is TRBD1 (7 bases). With 7 bases removed from V and 6 bases from J, the gap between germline ends came to 13 bases. The V gene's germline CDR1 is ENHRY and CDR2 SYGVKD. The CDR3 runs 13 residues. The CDR3 bases are TGTGCCATCAAGTCAGGGGGAGGCAATGAGCAGTTCTTC. It encodes CAIKSGGGNEQFF.

In nucleotides, the CDR3 is TGTGCCAGTAGTATCGGGCCCCAGAACATTCAGTACTTC. Its protein product is CASSIGPQNIQYF. The chain recombines TRBV19 with TRBJ2-4, with D hard to call. This CDR3 is 13 amino acids long. CDR1 and CDR2 (germline): LNHDA, SQIVND (reference sequence). V was pared by 3 bases and J by 7 bases, with 10 bases between.

The genes are TRBV6-6 and TRBJ2-2; D perhaps matches TRBD2 (5 bases). The ends were cut back, 2 bases at V and 6 bases at J, with 7 bases in the middle. The V gene's germline CDR1 is MNHNY and CDR2 SVGAGI (reference sequence). The CDR3 has 13 amino acids. The DNA for the CDR3 is TGTGCCAGCAGTTACCTGGGAGCCGGGGAGCTGTTTTTT. Its translation is CASSYLGAGELFF.

This rearrangement joins TRBV30 to TRBJ1-3; weak D call: TRBD1 (5 bases). The V end was cut by 4 bases, the J end by 2 bases, with 12 bases between. Germline-derived CDR1 and CDR2 are GTSNPN and SVGIG (reference sequence). The CDR3 consists of 14 residues. The CDR3 nucleotides are TGTGCCTGGACCCCAGGGCGGGCTGGAAACACCATATATTTT. This codes for CAWTPGRAGNTIYF.

This clone was picked up a small number of times. The rearrangement uses TRBV27 and TRBJ2-2; TRBD2 matches 10 bases. Germline V gene sequence: CDR1 MNHEY, CDR2 SMNVEV (reference sequence). The CDR3 loop spans 16 amino acids. V lost 5 bases and J lost 1; bases outside the gene matches: 4. CDR3 sequence (DNA): TGTGCCAGCAGTGCGCTAGCGGGGGTGAACACCGGGGAGCTGTTTTTT. It codes for CASSALAGVNTGELFF.

The chain combines TRBV18 with TRBJ2-1; no clear D gene. Trimming cost V 2 bases and J 2 bases, with 10 bases left between them. Germline CDR1 reads KGHSH; CDR2 reads LQKENI. There are 15 residues in the CDR3. This chain's CDR3 is CASSPETATYNEQFF. Written as DNA, the CDR3 is TGTGCCAGCTCACCAGAAACAGCTACCTACAATGAGCAGTTCTTC. Variable domain in full (rest from reference TRBV18 and TRBJ2-1): NAGVMQNPRHLVRRRGQEARLRCSPMKGHSHVYWYRQLPEEGLKFMVYLQKENIIDESGMPKERFSAEFPKEGPSILRIQQVVRGDSAAYFCASSPETATYNEQFFGPGTRLTVL.

The J gene is TRBJ1-4, the V gene TRBV5-1; D is ambiguous. The germline gives CDR1 SGHRS, CDR2 YFSETQ. The CDR3 totals 13 residues. The ends were cut back, 1 base at V and 6 bases at J, with 7 bases in the middle. This CDR3 is CASSLTSDEKLFF. The CDR3 nucleotides are TGCGCCAGCAGCTTGACATCGGATGAAAAACTGTTTTTT.

In this sample, this clone turned up once. The V call is TRBV4-2, the J call TRBJ2-3, with TRBD1 matching 8 bases. The trim removed 4 bases at V and 2 bases at J, leaving 5 bases unmatched. CDR3 size: 15 residues. Germline loops: CDR1 LGHNA, CDR2 YNFKEQ. Here the CDR3 reads CASSLQGAPTDTQYF. The CDR3 DNA is TGTGCCAGCAGCCTCCAGGGGGCCCCCACAGATACGCAGTATTTT.

The V call is TRBV29-1, the J call TRBJ1-5; no definite D call. CDR1 is SQVTM, CDR2 ANQGSEA, per germline. This CDR3 has 15 amino acids. V was cut by 4 bases and J by 5 bases, with 18 bases left in between. The CDR3 here is CSVGLGPQTDQPQHF. The CDR3 DNA is TGCAGCGTTGGACTCGGGCCCCAAACTGATCAGCCCCAGCATTTT. Looking up the rest from reference TRBV29-1 and TRBJ1-5 gives the full variable domain: SAVISQKPSRDICQRGTSLTIQCQVDSQVTMMFWYRQQPGQSLTLIATANQGSEATYESGFVIDKFPISRPNLTFSTLTVSNMSPEDSSIYLCSVGLGPQTDQPQHFGDGTRLSIL.

The rearrangement links TRBV11-2 to TRBJ2-5, with 7 bases that match TRBD1. This CDR3 contains 14 residues. Per germline, CDR1 SGHAT and CDR2 FQNNGV. The V gene end was trimmed by 3 bases and the J gene end by 4 bases; junction bases not matched to a gene: 5. Written as DNA, the CDR3 is TGTGCCAGCAGCTTCGCAGGGACAGCAGAGACCCAGTACTTC. This encodes CASSFAGTAETQYF.

This clone was counted a few times. V usage is TRBV6-1 and J usage is TRBJ2-7; D unclear. This CDR3 is built from 10 residues. Looked up from germline, CDR1 is MNHNS and CDR2 is SASEGT. Here the CDR3 reads CASGDYEQYV. CDR3 DNA: TGTGCCAGCGGTGATTACGAGCAGTACGTC.

This clone turned up a few times. This chain links TRBV7-9 with TRBJ2-4; 10 bases match TRBD2. The germline CDR1 and CDR2 sequences are SEHNR and FQNEAQ (reference sequence). The CDR3 covers 15 residues. With 4 bases clipped from V and 7 bases from J, the junction kept 7 bases outside the gene matches. Written as DNA, the CDR3 is TGTGCCAGCAGCTACAGCGGGGGGGCCAGGAACATTCAGTACTTC. Translation gives CASSYSGGARNIQYF. Complete variable domain (other parts from reference TRBV7-9 and TRBJ2-4): DTGVSQNPRHKITKRGQNVTFRCDPISEHNRLYWYRQTLGQGPEFLTYFQNEAQLEKSRLLSDRFSAERPKGSFSTLEIQRTEQGDSAMYLCASSYSGGARNIQYFGAGTRLSVL.

In DNA, the CDR3 is TGTGCCATCAGTGAGTCGACTAAAGGGACAGGGGTTAGCAATCAGCCCCAGCATTTT. Translated: CAISESTKGTGVSNQPQHF. The chain joins TRBV10-3 to TRBJ1-5, with 10 bases aligning to TRBD1. There are 19 residues in the CDR3. Looked up from germline, CDR1 is ENHRY and CDR2 is SYGVKD. After removal of 0 bases from V and 0 bases from J, the junction contained 8 bases not matched to a gene.

The rearrangement uses TRBV5-1 and TRBJ1-2; 9 bases match TRBD1. V lost 4 bases to trimming and J lost 4 bases; unmatched junction nucleotides: 8. Germline-derived CDR1 and CDR2 are SGHRS and YFSETQ. The CDR3 loop spans 15 amino acids. CDR3 coding DNA: TGCGCCAGCAGCGAAGGGGACAGGGCGGCCTATGGCTACACCTTC. Its translation is CASSEGDRAAYGYTF.

The chain recombines TRBV7-9 with TRBJ2-5; D gene uncertain. Germline CDR1 SEHNR, CDR2 FQNEAQ (reference sequence). The CDR3 is 14 amino acids. Between the trimmed V and J ends, which lost 4 bases and 5 bases, there was a span of 14 bases. The CDR3, as DNA: TGTGCCAGCAGCTCTGGGTCTGGGGTGGAGACCCAGTACTTC. Translating gives CASSSGSGVETQYF.

The genes are TRBV5-4 and TRBJ1-2; a possible D gene is TRBD1 (5 bases). Germline CDR1 and CDR2: SGHNT and YYREEE (reference sequence). Trimming took 4 bases from V and 8 from J, leaving 21 bases between them. CDR3 length: 15 residues. CDR3 residues: CASSLPIRGVGGYTF. The DNA of the CDR3 is TGTGCCAGCAGCCTGCCGATTAGGGGTGTCGGGGGCTACACCTTC.

This chain connects TRBV6-5 to TRBJ1-2; possibly TRBD1 for D (6 bases). This CDR3 comprises 15 residues. The V end was cut by 2 bases, the J end by 7 bases, with 17 bases between. Per the germline V gene, CDR1 is MNHEY and CDR2 is SVGAGI. Here the CDR3 reads CASSYEKGTRRGYTF. DNA of the CDR3: TGTGCCAGCAGTTACGAAAAAGGGACACGCCGTGGCTACACCTTC.

The V call is TRBV3-1 (or the pseudogene TRBV3-2), the J call TRBJ1-1; D perhaps matches TRBD1 (6 bases). This CDR3 is 12 amino acids long. Trimming removed 4 bases from V and 10 bases from J, with 13 bases in between. The V gene's germline CDR1 is LGHDT and CDR2 YNNKEL (reference sequence). This CDR3 is CASSRGGRGAFF. Written as DNA, the CDR3 is TGTGCCAGCAGCCGGGGGGGCAGGGGAGCTTTCTTT.